These 4 T cell receptor beta chains came from one sample sequenced in a study of a mutant IDH1 vaccine in newly diagnosed glioma. The repertoire was sequenced with immunoSEQ multiplex PCR; TCRdb's copy has only in-frame clones and lacks some. This table holds tens of thousands of clones, approximately 90% found once. Time point indicated: week 23, last vaccination. Doses consisted of 300 ug of mutant IDH1 20-mer peptide each, paired with topical imiquimod. What these receptors recognize is not known. The specimen was PBMCs, collected from a glioma patient whose treatment included an IDH1 peptide vaccine. The receptors were sampled from a man aged 45-65 years with glioma.

V and J are TRBV4-1 and TRBJ1-5; perhaps TRBD1 as D (5 bases). The V end was cut by 0 bases, the J end by 6 bases, with 18 bases between. Germline V gene data show CDR1 as MGHRA and CDR2 as YSYEKL. This CDR3 spans 17 amino acids. Written as DNA, the CDR3 is TGCGCCAGCAGCCAAGAAATTGGGTCGGGGGGTGGTCAGCCCCAGCATTTT. Its protein is CASSQEIGSGGGQPQHF.

The chain joins TRBV9 to TRBJ2-7; TRBD2 matches 13 bases. This CDR3 region has 16 residues. Looked up from germline, CDR1 is SGDLS and CDR2 is YYNGEE. The trim removed 0 bases at V and 4 bases at J, leaving 4 bases unmatched. DNA of the CDR3: TGTGCCAGCAGCGTAGGGACTAGCGGGAGATCTTACGAGCAGTACTTC. Translating it yields CASSVGTSGRSYEQYF. Filled out from reference TRBV9 and TRBJ2-7, the complete variable domain reads DSGVTQTPKHLITATGQRVTLRCSPRSGDLSVYWYQQSLDQGLQFLIQYYNGEERAKGNILERFSAQQFPDLHSELNLSSLELGDSALYFCASSVGTSGRSYEQYFGPGTRLTVT.

The genes are TRBV7-9 and TRBJ1-2; no definite D call. CDR1 is SEHNR, CDR2 FQNEAQ, per germline (reference sequence). Between the trimmed V and J ends, which lost 4 bases and 8 bases, there was a span of 11 bases. CDR3 size: 12 residues. CDR3: CASSSSSGGYTF. The CDR3, as DNA: TGTGCCAGCAGCTCATCGAGTGGGGGCTACACCTTC. The full variable domain, its missing parts supplied by reference TRBV7-9 and TRBJ1-2, is DTGVSQNPRHKITKRGQNVTFRCDPISEHNRLYWYRQTLGQGPEFLTYFQNEAQLEKSRLLSDRFSAERPKGSFSTLEIQRTEQGDSAMYLCASSSSSGGYTFGSGTRLTVV.

A few counts support this clone. This chain uses TRBV9 with TRBJ2-5; the D gene could be TRBD1 or TRBD2 (5 bases each). Germline assignment: CDR1 SGDLS and CDR2 YYNGEE. The ends were cut back, 2 bases at V and 4 bases at J, with 12 bases in the middle. The CDR3 totals 14 residues. Here the CDR3 reads CASSVRGVGETQYF. CDR3 coding DNA: TGTGCCAGCAGCGTGAGGGGCGTAGGAGAGACCCAGTACTTC.